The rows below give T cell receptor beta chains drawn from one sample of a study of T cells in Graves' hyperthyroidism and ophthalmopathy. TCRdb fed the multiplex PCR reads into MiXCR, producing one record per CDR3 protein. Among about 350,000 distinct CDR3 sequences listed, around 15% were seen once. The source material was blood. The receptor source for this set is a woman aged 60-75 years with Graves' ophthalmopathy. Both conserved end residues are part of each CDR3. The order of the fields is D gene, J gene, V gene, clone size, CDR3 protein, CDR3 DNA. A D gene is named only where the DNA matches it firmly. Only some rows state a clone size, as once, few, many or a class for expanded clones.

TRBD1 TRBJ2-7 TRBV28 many CASSSPSSPDRRLGVDF TGTGCCAGCAGTTCCCCCTCATCCCCGGACAGGCGTCTAGGGGTGGACTTC
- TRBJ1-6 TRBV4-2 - CASSQGGARLDNSPLHF TGTGCCAGCAGCCAAGGGGGGGCCCGTTTGGATAATTCACCCCTCCACTTT
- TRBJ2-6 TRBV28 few CASSSPDVLTF TGTGCCAGCAGTTCTCCCGACGTCCTGACTTTC
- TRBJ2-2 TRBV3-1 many CASSQGGTGELFF TGTGCCAGCAGCCAAGGGGGCACCGGGGAGCTGTTTTTT
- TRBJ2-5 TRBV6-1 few CASRTGYETQYF TGTGCCAGCCGGACCGGGTATGAGACCCAGTACTTC
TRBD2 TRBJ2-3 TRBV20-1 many CSAHPGEGGTDTQYF TGCAGTGCTCACCCTGGGGAGGGAGGCACAGATACGCAGTATTTT
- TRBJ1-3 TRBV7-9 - CASSPAPSGNTIYF TGTGCCAGCAGCCCGGCCCCCTCTGGAAACACCATATATTTT
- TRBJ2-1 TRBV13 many CASSFSNDNEQFF TGTGCCAGCAGCTTCTCTAATGACAATGAGCAGTTCTTC
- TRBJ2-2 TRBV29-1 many CSVGEHSNTGELFF TGCAGCGTTGGGGAGCATTCGAACACCGGGGAGCTGTTTTTT
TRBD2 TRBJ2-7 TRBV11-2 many CASSLDRLAGFEQYF TGTGCCAGCAGCTTAGACCGTTTAGCGGGATTCGAGCAGTACTTC
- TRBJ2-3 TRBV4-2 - CASSPLSGLTDTQYF TGTGCCAGCAGCCCCCTTAGCGGCCTCACAGATACGCAGTATTTT
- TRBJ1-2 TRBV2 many CASSGSQGYGYTF TGTGCCAGCAGTGGATCCCAGGGCTATGGCTACACCTTC
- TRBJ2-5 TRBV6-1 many CASSLLIGPMAQYF TGTGCCAGCAGCCTCCTCATAGGTCCAATGGCCCAGTACTTC
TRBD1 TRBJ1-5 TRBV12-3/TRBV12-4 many CASSSTGLGQPQHF TGTGCCAGCAGTTCGACAGGGTTAGGACAGCCCCAGCATTTT
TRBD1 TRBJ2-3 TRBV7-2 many CASSLSGQRTDTQYF TGTGCCAGCAGCTTATCGGGACAGCGCACAGATACGCAGTATTTT
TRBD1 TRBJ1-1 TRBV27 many CASSLTPPGTGRGNTEAFF TGTGCCAGCAGTCTGACTCCCCCCGGGACAGGGCGAGGAAACACTGAAGCTTTCTTT